This TCR beta chain was retrieved from a study of tissue T cells after allogeneic stem cell transplantation. Study-wide results and limits: Blood and spleen captured only part of the tissue TCR repertoire.

On this clone: Its antigen is unidentified. The gene names given are mouse names. The CDR3 is cut off 1 residue early in the read; its end comes from the germline J gene.

The data were produced by immunoSEQ multiplex PCR, yet TCRdb's version contains in-frame clones alone and is incomplete. The data show around 9,000 clones, around 40% seen once. As to time point: mouse harvest day 7 after allogeneic transplant. The graft held 10^6 splenic CD5+ T cells and 10^7 T-cell-depleted bone marrow cells. The CDR3 length is 15 residues. The V segment lost 3 bases and the J segment 3 bases; nucleotides outside the gene matches: 5. Germline CDR1 and CDR2: SGHSA and FRNQAP. The chain uses TRBV16 and TRBJ2-7; 10 bases are shared with TRBD1. Sequenced: skin. The TCR originated in a female BALB/c mouse given C57BL/6 T cells with graft-versus-host disease after an allogeneic hematopoietic cell transplant. CDR3 DNA (partial): TGTGCAAGCAGCTTGCCGGGACAGGGGTTCTATGAACAGTAC. Its translation is CASSLPGQGFYEQY. The CDR3 in full is CASSLPGQGFYEQYF.